This paragraph covers one TCR beta chain sequence. Sequencing was performed with immunoSEQ multiplex PCR; in TCRdb, only in-frame clones are kept and a portion is missing. Here the sample spans over 100,000 clones, 81% being singletons. The record originates from a study of blood T cell repertoires in COVID-19. Study-level information: Nucleic acid was either cDNA or gDNA, and it came from T cells, B-cell-depleted T cells, or PBMCs.

This CDR3 has 15 residues. Unmatched junction bases numbered 6, after V lost 1 base and J lost 9 bases. Germline-derived CDR1 and CDR2 are LNHDA and SQIVND (reference sequence). The sample consisted of peripheral blood. This receptor was taken from a woman aged 55 to 70 with active or convalescent COVID-19. The chain couples TRBV19 to TRBJ2-1; TRBD2 matches at 10 bases. The CDR3 DNA reads as TGTGCCAGTAGTATAGCTAGCGGGAGTATGGGTGAGCAGTTCTTC. Protein sequence: CASSIASGSMGEQFF.